These 8 T cell receptor beta chains were all obtained from the same sample, sequenced in a study of blood T cell repertoires in COVID-19. The method was immunoSEQ multiplex PCR; TCRdb's version includes in-frame clones alone and lacks a portion of them. The repertoire holds more than 95,000 clones, with over 75% as singletons. The material sequenced was peripheral blood. The receptors here all came from a man in his fifties or sixties with acute or convalescent COVID-19.

The chain recombines TRBV10-3 with TRBJ2-7; TRBD1 matches 10 bases. With 4 bases clipped from V and 4 bases from J, the junction kept 10 bases outside the gene matches. This CDR3 comprises 16 residues. The V gene's germline CDR1 is ENHRY and CDR2 SYGVKD. The CDR3 loop reads CAISGVEDRGRYEQYF. In nucleotides, the CDR3 is TGTGCCATCAGTGGCGTCGAGGACAGGGGGAGGTACGAGCAGTACTTC.

V gene TRBV11-2 combines with J gene TRBJ1-4, with D possibly matching TRBD1 (5 bases). V gave up 0 bases and J gave up 6 bases, with 11 bases separating them. Germline V lookup: CDR1 SGHAT, CDR2 FQNNGV. The CDR3 is 15 residues long. The CDR3 protein is CASSLDRVLDEKLFF. The CDR3 nucleotides read TGTGCCAGCAGCTTAGACAGGGTTTTGGATGAAAAACTGTTTTTT. The full variable domain, with the rest looked up from reference TRBV11-2 and TRBJ1-4, is EAGVAQSPRYKIIEKRQSVAFWCNPISGHATLYWYQQILGQGPKLLIQFQNNGVVDDSQLPKDRFSAERLKGVDSTLKIQPAKLEDSAVYLCASSLDRVLDEKLFFGSGTQLSVL.

DNA of the CDR3: TGCGCCAGCAGCTTGGGTGGGTGGGCTAAGGAGACCCAGTACTTC. As protein: CASSLGGWAKETQYF. V usage is TRBV5-1 and J usage is TRBJ2-5; D unresolved. The V gene lost 0 bases and the J gene lost 5 bases, with 14 bases spanning the gap. The CDR3 spans 15 residues. Germline values: CDR1 SGHRS, CDR2 YFSETQ. The whole variable domain, remainder taken from reference TRBV5-1 and TRBJ2-5, is KAGVTQTPRYLIKTRGQQVTLSCSPISGHRSVSWYQQTPGQGLQFLFEYFSETQRNKGNFPGRFSGRQFSNSRSEMNVSTLELGDSALYLCASSLGGWAKETQYFGPGTRLLVL.

The V gene is TRBV6-5, the J gene TRBJ2-5; the match to TRBD1 covers 11 bases. Losses at the gene ends were 2 bases for V and 4 bases for J; bases not matched to a gene: 0. The germline V gene has CDR1 MNHEY and CDR2 SVGAGI. The CDR3 extends over 14 amino acids. The CDR3 is CASSYGTGGETQYF. The CDR3 DNA sequence: TGTGCCAGCAGTTACGGGACAGGGGGAGAGACCCAGTACTTC.

The chain is built from TRBV7-9 and TRBJ2-7; D is perhaps TRBD2 (5 bases). The CDR3 extends over 13 amino acids. Trimming took 1 base from V and 6 from J, leaving 10 bases between them. The V gene's germline CDR1 is SEHNR and CDR2 FQNEAQ (reference sequence). CDR3 sequence (DNA): TGTGCCAGCAGCTTAGGGAGAGCGGCCGAGCAGTACTTC. It translates to CASSLGRAAEQYF.

The chain uses TRBV3-1 (or the pseudogene TRBV3-2) and TRBJ1-4; tentatively, D is TRBD1 (5 bases). The V gene lost 3 bases and the J gene lost 8 bases, with 13 bases spanning the gap. The CDR3 contains 14 residues. In germline, CDR1 is LGHDT, CDR2 YNNKEL (reference sequence). CDR3 loop: CASSHQGYEEKLFF. The CDR3 nucleotides read TGTGCCAGCAGCCACCAGGGATATGAAGAAAAACTGTTTTTT.

The chain has TRBV2 and TRBJ1-1, with D unresolved. Germline V lookup: CDR1 SNHLY, CDR2 FYNNEI. V lost 9 bases to trimming and J lost 1 base, with 12 bases between them. This CDR3 region has 13 residues. The CDR3 bases are TGTGCCAGAACCATACAACAGAACACTGAAGCTTTCTTT. The encoded protein is CARTIQQNTEAFF.

CDR3 sequence: CASSFDRVNIQYF. Written as DNA, the CDR3 is TGCGCCAGCAGCTTCGACAGGGTAAACATTCAGTACTTC. The chain employs TRBV5-1 and TRBJ2-4; 7 nucleotides agree with TRBD1. The CDR3 extends over 13 amino acids. The junction had 2 bases not matched to a gene; V was cut back by 2 bases and J by 6 bases. The germline V gene encodes CDR1 SGHRS and CDR2 YFSETQ. Drawing the rest from reference TRBV5-1 and TRBJ2-4, the complete variable domain is KAGVTQTPRYLIKTRGQQVTLSCSPISGHRSVSWYQQTPGQGLQFLFEYFSETQRNKGNFPGRFSGRQFSNSRSEMNVSTLELGDSALYLCASSFDRVNIQYFGAGTRLSVL.